A single sample gave rise to the 4 T cell receptor beta chains below, sequenced in a study of blood T cell repertoires in COVID-19. Data came from immunoSEQ multiplex PCR; TCRdb stores just in-frame clones and leaves some out. The sample contains some 250,000 clones, 88% of which appear only once. Sequencing was done on a sample of peripheral blood. The source is a woman aged 40 to 50 who had recovered from COVID-19.

The rearrangement joins TRBV5-5 to TRBJ2-7; D is unclear. The CDR3 length is 13 residues. Trimming cost V 1 base and J 2 bases, with 7 bases left between them. The germline CDR1 and CDR2 sequences are SGHKS and YYEKEE (reference sequence). As DNA, the CDR3 is TGTGCCAGCAGCTTGTCTGGCCCCTACGAGCAGTACTTC. Translation: CASSLSGPYEQYF.

The chain joins TRBV19 to TRBJ1-1, with 8 nucleotides matching TRBD1. CDR1 and CDR2 from the germline V gene are LNHDA and SQIVND (reference sequence). J lost 11 bases, V lost 3 bases, and 14 bases had no gene match. The CDR3 is made up of 15 amino acids. The CDR3 sequence is CASSIMVPQGARAFF. The CDR3 nucleotides are TGTGCCAGTAGTATCATGGTACCCCAGGGGGCCCGGGCTTTCTTT.

This clone occurred a few times. This rearrangement joins TRBV19 to TRBJ1-1, with D possibly TRBD1 on 5 matching bases. CDR1 is LNHDA and CDR2 is SQIVND in the germline V gene (reference sequence). CDR3 length equals 14 residues. V was clipped by 6 bases and J by 1 base, with 12 bases between them. In DNA form, the CDR3 reads TGTGCCAGTAGCCCCTCCGGGGGGAACACTGAAGCTTTCTTT. Residues: CASSPSGGNTEAFF.

The table lists this clone with a count of one. The chain carries TRBV9 and TRBJ2-5; 7 bases fit TRBD2. The CDR3 has 15 residues. V lost 1 base to trimming and J lost 1 base; unmatched junction nucleotides: 4. Germline CDR1 is SGDLS and CDR2 is YYNGEE. The CDR3 DNA reads TGTGCCAGCAGCGTATGGGGGGGGTCCCAAGAGACCCAGTACTTC. Its translation: CASSVWGGSQETQYF.